Below, 3 T cell receptor beta chains from the same sample are listed, as sequenced in a study of blood T cell repertoires in COVID-19. Produced via immunoSEQ multiplex PCR; TCRdb's table is partial and in-frame only. The table records some 140,000 clones, around four fifths of them present only once. Sequencing was done on a sample of PBMCs or T cells enriched from blood (not recorded which). These receptors originate from a man aged 40-50 years with acute COVID-19.

The rearrangement uses TRBV3-1 (or the pseudogene TRBV3-2) and TRBJ1-2; 7 nucleotides agree with TRBD1. Looked up from germline, CDR1 is LGHDT and CDR2 is YNNKEL (reference sequence). CDR3 length: 14 residues. V shed 5 bases and J 4 bases; nucleotides not matched to a gene: 7. The CDR3 nucleotides read TGTGCCAGCAGCATCCGACAGGGATCCTATGGCTACACCTTC. It translates to CASSIRQGSYGYTF.

The sample holds a few counts of this clone. The chain employs TRBV2 and TRBJ2-1, with a weak D call TRBD1 (6 bases). This CDR3 is 16 amino acids long. Germline assignment: CDR1 SNHLY and CDR2 FYNNEI. The germline V and J ends were trimmed by 2 bases and 7 bases, with 18 bases remaining between them. The CDR3 sequence is CASSEFNTGLNNEQFF. For the CDR3, the DNA is TGTGCCAGCAGTGAATTTAATACAGGGCTTAATAATGAGCAGTTCTTC.

The chain is built from TRBV5-1 and TRBJ2-1; 10 nucleotides match TRBD2. Losses at the gene ends were 0 bases for V and 4 bases for J; bases not matched to a gene: 10. The germline gives CDR1 SGHRS, CDR2 YFSETQ. The CDR3 totals 18 residues. For the CDR3, the DNA is TGCGCCAGCAGCTTGGGGGGGCTAGCGGGAGTAGGGTACAATGAGCAGTTCTTC. The encoded protein is CASSLGGLAGVGYNEQFF.